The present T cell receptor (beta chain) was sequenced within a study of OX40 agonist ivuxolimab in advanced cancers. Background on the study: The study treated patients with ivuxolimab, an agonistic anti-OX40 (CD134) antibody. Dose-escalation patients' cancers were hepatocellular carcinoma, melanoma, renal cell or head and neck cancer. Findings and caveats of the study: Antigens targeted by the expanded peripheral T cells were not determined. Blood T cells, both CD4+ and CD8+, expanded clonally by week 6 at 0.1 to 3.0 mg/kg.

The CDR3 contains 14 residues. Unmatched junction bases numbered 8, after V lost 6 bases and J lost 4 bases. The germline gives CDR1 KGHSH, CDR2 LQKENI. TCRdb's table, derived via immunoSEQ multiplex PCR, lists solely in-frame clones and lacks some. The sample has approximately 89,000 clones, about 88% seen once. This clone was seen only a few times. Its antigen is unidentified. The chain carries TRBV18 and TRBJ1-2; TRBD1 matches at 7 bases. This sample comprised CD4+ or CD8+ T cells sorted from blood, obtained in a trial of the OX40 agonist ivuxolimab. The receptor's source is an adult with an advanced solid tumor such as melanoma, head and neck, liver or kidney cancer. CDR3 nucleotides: TGTGCCAGCTCCCCCACCGGGACAGCCTATGGCTACACCTTC. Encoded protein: CASSPTGTAYGYTF.